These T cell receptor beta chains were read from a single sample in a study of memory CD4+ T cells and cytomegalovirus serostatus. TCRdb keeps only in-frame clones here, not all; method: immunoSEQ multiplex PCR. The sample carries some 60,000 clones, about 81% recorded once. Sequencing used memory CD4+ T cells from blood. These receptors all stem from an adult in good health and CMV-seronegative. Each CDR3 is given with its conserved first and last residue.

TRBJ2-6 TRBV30 CALGRSGANVLTF
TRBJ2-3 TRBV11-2 CASSLDRGGDTQYF
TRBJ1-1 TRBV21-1 CASSKGRGASWGFSEAFF
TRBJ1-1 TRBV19 CASSTEQGGTEAFF
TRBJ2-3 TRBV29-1 CSVRDRVRRDTQYF
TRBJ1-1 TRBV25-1 CASRTPGGTEAFF
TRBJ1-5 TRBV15 CATSTKLQGKGPQHF
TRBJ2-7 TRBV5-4 CASSFHIASGGPMGQYF
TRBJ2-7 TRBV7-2 CASRDLIRSYEQYF
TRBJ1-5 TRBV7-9 CASSPTWAGQPQHF
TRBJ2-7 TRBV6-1 CASGRSYEQYF
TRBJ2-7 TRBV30 CAWSPGTVAYEQYF
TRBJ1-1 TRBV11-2 CASSLDWGNTEAFF
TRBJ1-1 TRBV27 CASSSVDRGAEAFF
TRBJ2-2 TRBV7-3 CASSLRAGGFNTGELFF
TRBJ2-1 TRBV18 CASSPISGLAGGNEQFF
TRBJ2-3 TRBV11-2 CASSSLPSGRATSTDTQYF
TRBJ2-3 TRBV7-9 CASTTGTSQPGTDTQYF
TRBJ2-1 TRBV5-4 CASSLVGTSVGEQFF
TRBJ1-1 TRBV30 CAWSVQGAFGAFF
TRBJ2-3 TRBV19 CASKRGTISDTQYF
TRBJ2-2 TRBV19 CASSIGAGRFTGELFF
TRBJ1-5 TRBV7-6 CASSAGTGLYSNQPQHF
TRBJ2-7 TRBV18 CASSPSTDFSYEQYF
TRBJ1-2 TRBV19 CASSIASRGKNYGYTF
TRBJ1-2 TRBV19 CASSIGTEINYGYTF
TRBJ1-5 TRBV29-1 CSAGPGGSQPQHF
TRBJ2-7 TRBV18 CASSLGTGGYEQYF
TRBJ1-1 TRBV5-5 CASSGYLNTEAFF
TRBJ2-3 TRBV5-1 CASTRDQGTDTQYF
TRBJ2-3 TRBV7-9 CASSLPGRRGTDTQYF
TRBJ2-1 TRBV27 CASSFLGSGYNEQFF
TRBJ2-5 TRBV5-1 CASSLGAGEQETQYF
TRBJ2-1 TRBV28 CASSSAGGSYNEQFF
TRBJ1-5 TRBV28 CASELRNQPQHF
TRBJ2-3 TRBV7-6 CASSRGETDTQYF
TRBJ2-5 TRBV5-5 CASSLLGGRQETQYF
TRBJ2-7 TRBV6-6 CASSYPGRGDYF
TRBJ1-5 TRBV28 CASSVQVNQPQHF
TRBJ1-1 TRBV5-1 CASSLEGEGRQLGTEAFF
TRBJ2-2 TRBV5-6 CASSLALAGYTGELFF
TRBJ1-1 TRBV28 CASILSWTGGTEAFF
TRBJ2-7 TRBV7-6 CASSTAGYEQYF
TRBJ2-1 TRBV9 CASSSPPNEQFF
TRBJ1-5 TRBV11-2 CASSLVAGSNQPQHF
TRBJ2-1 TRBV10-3 CARGRAVDEQFF
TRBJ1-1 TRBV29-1 CSAGGGAEAFF
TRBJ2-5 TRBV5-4 CASSSGGDRAETQYF